The T cell receptor beta chain under discussion was sequenced for a study of shared clonotypes between healthy human individuals. The unsorted samples had 70 million to 100 million PBMCs used for genomic DNA. Using immunoSEQ multiplex PCR, the repertoire was profiled, and TCRdb retains in-frame clones only, with some absent. The table has about 92,000 clones, around 47% seen once. Many counts were recorded for this clone. Germline lookup yields CDR1 SEHNR and CDR2 FQNEAQ (reference sequence). With V trimmed by 4 bases and J by 5 bases, 5 bases remained unmatched. The CDR3 has 15 residues. The source material was PBMCs. The TCR was taken from a middle-aged woman in good health. Some clones in this sample may be carry-over from other donors' samples. This sequence joins TRBV7-9 and TRBJ2-5; 12 nucleotides agree with TRBD2. This CDR3 is CASSWELAGGETQYF. CDR3 DNA sequence: TGTGCCAGCAGCTGGGAACTAGCGGGAGGTGAGACCCAGTACTTC.